Following are 20 T cell receptor beta chains from one sample sequenced in a study of PD-L1 blockade in urothelial cancer. The table came from immunoSEQ multiplex PCR; TCRdb's copy has only in-frame clones and leaves some out. This table holds about 110,000 clones, around 85% found once. Specimen: PBMCs, collected around atezolizumab (anti-PD-L1) treatment. The receptors shown here come from a man aged 45-65 years with urothelial cancer.

The sample holds one count of this clone. The gene calls are TRBV7-2 and TRBJ1-6; TRBD1 matches at 9 bases. Looked up from germline, CDR1 is SGHTA and CDR2 is FQGNSA. V gave up 8 bases and J gave up 5 bases; unmatched junction bases: 10. The CDR3 runs 16 residues. The CDR3 loop reads CASHVGTGTHNSPLHF. The CDR3, as DNA: TGTGCCAGCCACGTCGGGACAGGGACCCATAATTCACCCCTCCACTTT. Looking up the rest from reference TRBV7-2 and TRBJ1-6 gives the full variable domain: GAGVSQSPSNKVTEKGKDVELRCDPISGHTALYWYRQSLGQGLEFLIYFQGNSAPDKSGLPSDRFSAERTGGSVSTLTIQRTQQEDSAVYLCASHVGTGTHNSPLHFGNGTRLTVT.

This clone was observed once. The rearrangement uses TRBV5-1 and TRBJ1-2; D call uncertain. This CDR3 has 13 amino acids. The V gene lost 7 bases and the J gene lost 8 bases, with 18 bases spanning the gap. Germline lookup yields CDR1 SGHRS and CDR2 YFSETQ. This chain's CDR3 is CASHTADRRGYTF. The CDR3 region has the DNA TGCGCCAGCCATACGGCCGACCGGCGGGGCTACACCTTC.

The chain links TRBV4-2 to TRBJ2-7, with D maybe TRBD1 (6 bases). CDR1 is LGHNA and CDR2 is YNFKEQ in the germline V gene. Between the trimmed V and J ends, which lost 0 bases and 0 bases, there was a span of 15 bases. The CDR3 is 17 amino acids. The CDR3: CASSQEGTPSSSYEQYF. CDR3 nucleotide sequence: TGTGCCAGCAGCCAAGAGGGGACACCCTCGAGCTCCTACGAGCAGTACTTC.

This chain uses TRBV6-5 with TRBJ2-1; 7 nucleotides agree with TRBD1. Trimming at V came to 6 bases and at J to 4 bases, leaving 9 bases not matched to a gene. Germline CDR1 and CDR2: MNHEY and SVGAGI. This CDR3 comprises 15 residues. CDR3 DNA sequence: TGTGCCAGCAGCCTACAGGGGAACCCTTACAATGAGCAGTTCTTC. Translating gives CASSLQGNPYNEQFF.

V usage is TRBV2 and J usage is TRBJ1-5, with 7 bases fitting TRBD1. The germline V gene encodes CDR1 SNHLY and CDR2 FYNNEI. The CDR3 runs 14 residues. J lost 7 bases, V lost 6 bases, and 9 bases had no gene match. In nucleotides, the CDR3 is TGTGCCAGCAGGTCTGACAGGGCAGGCCAGCCCCAGCATTTT. This translates into CASRSDRAGQPQHF.

This chain connects TRBV7-2 to TRBJ2-2, with 8 bases identical to TRBD2. V gave up 5 bases and J gave up 4 bases; unmatched junction bases: 12. Per the germline V gene, CDR1 is SGHTA and CDR2 is FQGNSA. The CDR3 extends over 17 amino acids. The chain's CDR3 is CASSLTRAGVSTGELFF. CDR3 DNA sequence: TGTGCCAGCAGCCTAACCAGAGCGGGAGTGAGCACCGGGGAGCTGTTTTTT.

V is TRBV7-9 and J is TRBJ1-3; the match to TRBD1 covers 12 bases. Trimming cost V 5 bases and J 0 bases; bases outside gene matches: 5. CDR3 size: 17 residues. Germline assignment: CDR1 SEHNR and CDR2 FQNEAQ (reference sequence). The CDR3 DNA reads TGTGCCAGCAGCCGGGGACAGGGGGCTTCCTCTGGAAACACCATATATTTT. Protein product: CASSRGQGASSGNTIYF.

The rearrangement uses TRBV5-4 and TRBJ2-7; weak D call: TRBD2 (6 bases). V gave up 1 base and J gave up 1 base, with 9 bases separating them. The germline V gene has CDR1 SGHNT and CDR2 YYREEE (reference sequence). The CDR3 has 14 residues. Written as DNA, the CDR3 is TGTGCCAGCAGCTTGACGCGGGGATCCTACGAGCAGTACTTC. Protein sequence: CASSLTRGSYEQYF.

The rearrangement uses TRBV27 and TRBJ2-5; tentative D call: TRBD2 (5 bases). The CDR3 covers 13 residues. CDR1 is MNHEY and CDR2 is SMNVEV in the germline V gene (reference sequence). V dropped 3 bases and J dropped 6 bases, with 11 bases sitting between them. CDR3 in amino acids: CASSFRGQQTQYF. The CDR3 DNA follows: TGTGCCAGCAGTTTTCGAGGGCAACAGACCCAGTACTTC.

This clone occurred a few times. The V gene is TRBV2, the J gene TRBJ2-3; a weak D match, TRBD2 (6 bases). Germline V CDR1 and CDR2: SNHLY, FYNNEI. The ends were cut back, 6 bases at V and 0 bases at J, with 10 bases in the middle. The CDR3 totals 14 residues. CDR3 sequence reads: CASRFRESTDTQYF. The CDR3 DNA follows: TGTGCCAGCAGGTTCCGGGAGAGCACAGATACGCAGTATTTT.

The gene calls are TRBV6-5 and TRBJ1-6, with a weak D call TRBD1 (5 bases). There are 13 residues in the CDR3. Germline CDR1 MNHEY, CDR2 SVGAGI. Between the trimmed V and J ends, which lost 4 bases and 10 bases, there was a span of 11 bases. CDR3: CASSSGGGSPLHF. The DNA of the CDR3 is TGTGCCAGCAGTTCTGGGGGAGGGTCACCCCTCCACTTT.

This chain links TRBV5-1 with TRBJ2-1, with 14 nucleotides matching TRBD2. With 4 bases clipped from V and 9 bases from J, the junction kept 9 bases outside the gene matches. The germline V gene encodes CDR1 SGHRS and CDR2 YFSETQ. This CDR3 spans 16 amino acids. This chain's CDR3 is CASSASGTSGSGEQFF. The CDR3 coding sequence is TGCGCCAGCAGCGCATCCGGGACTAGCGGGAGTGGTGAGCAGTTCTTC. Combining the CDR3 with reference TRBV5-1 and TRBJ2-1 gives the whole variable domain KAGVTQTPRYLIKTRGQQVTLSCSPISGHRSVSWYQQTPGQGLQFLFEYFSETQRNKGNFPGRFSGRQFSNSRSEMNVSTLELGDSALYLCASSASGTSGSGEQFFGPGTRLTVL.

The count of this clone is one. The rearrangement uses TRBV7-9 and TRBJ2-1; possible D gene TRBD2, 6 bases. The V end was cut by 4 bases, the J end by 0 bases, with 16 bases between. This CDR3 has 17 residues. Germline-derived CDR1 and CDR2 are SEHNR and FQNEAQ (reference sequence). CDR3: CASSSPGLESSYNEQFF. CDR3 bases: TGTGCCAGCAGCTCACCGGGACTTGAAAGCTCCTACAATGAGCAGTTCTTC.

V and J are TRBV27 and TRBJ1-4; a possible D gene is TRBD1 (5 bases). The germline gives CDR1 MNHEY, CDR2 SMNVEV (reference sequence). V lost 5 bases and J 3 bases, leaving 16 bases between the germline ends. This CDR3 region has 16 residues. CDR3 DNA sequence: TGTGCCAGCAGTCCACAGGATTTTGCAGCTAATGAAAAACTGTTTTTT. Its translation is CASSPQDFAANEKLFF.

The DNA for the CDR3 is TGTGCCAGCTCACCGAGCTCCTTGGGACTTGGCTACACCTTC. Encoded protein: CASSPSSLGLGYTF. The V and J genes are TRBV18 and TRBJ1-2, with a weak D call TRBD1 (5 bases). CDR3 length: 14 amino acids. The germline V gene has CDR1 KGHSH and CDR2 LQKENI. V was cut by 3 bases and J by 7 bases, with 15 bases left in between.

V and J are TRBV21-1 and TRBJ2-3; the D call in the table, TRBD2, was not verified against the DNA. TRBV21-1 has pseudogene status. CDR3 length: 15 amino acids. The chain's CDR3 is CASRNTAGVLDTQYF. The CDR3 DNA sequence: TGTGCCAGCAGGAATACAGCGGGAGTTCTAGATACGCAGTATTTT.

A single count supports this clone. The chain recombines TRBV5-5 with TRBJ2-7; D uncertain. CDR3 length equals 13 residues. From germline, CDR1 is SGHKS and CDR2 YYEKEE (reference sequence). The V end lost 5 bases, the J end lost 6 bases, and 15 bases lay between the germline ends. Here the CDR3 reads CASRGLTTAEQYF. In nucleotides, the CDR3 is TGTGCCAGCAGGGGTCTGACAACTGCCGAGCAGTACTTC.

The CDR3 DNA reads TGTGCCAGCAGCCACGACAGGGCGGACGGCTACACCTTC. Translated, it gives CASSHDRADGYTF. The chain uses TRBV5-4 and TRBJ1-2; 7 bases agree with TRBD1. CDR3 length: 13 residues. Germline CDR1 reads SGHNT; CDR2 reads YYREEE (reference sequence). The ends lost 4 bases at V and 8 bases at J; junction bases unmatched: 8.

The chain combines TRBV7-8 with TRBJ2-1, with 9 nucleotides matching TRBD2. The germline V gene encodes CDR1 SGHVS and CDR2 FQNEAQ. This CDR3 is 15 amino acids long. Trimming removed 6 bases from V and 7 bases from J; junction bases left unmatched: 10. CDR3 DNA: TGTGCCAGCAGTTATAGCGGGAGTAGTGGAAATGAGCAGTTCTTC. The encoded protein is CASSYSGSSGNEQFF.

The sample holds one count of this clone. The J gene is TRBJ2-7, the V gene TRBV15, with no clear D. CDR1 LNHNV and CDR2 YYDKDF come from the germline V gene (reference sequence). The ends were cut back, 0 bases at V and 3 bases at J, with 15 bases in the middle. The CDR3 is 16 amino acids. The CDR3 loop is CATSRDLDWSNYEQYF. DNA of the CDR3: TGTGCCACCAGCAGAGATCTAGACTGGAGTAACTACGAGCAGTACTTC.